This T cell receptor beta chain was recovered during a study of blood T cell repertoires in COVID-19. Germline V lookup: CDR1 SNHLY, CDR2 FYNNEI. This CDR3 spans 15 amino acids. Between the trimmed V and J ends, which lost 5 bases and 2 bases, there was a span of 13 bases. The assay was immunoSEQ multiplex PCR, and TCRdb's table has in-frame clones only and misses some. Among some 120,000 clones listed, around 86% were seen once. Sequencing used peripheral blood. This TCR was recovered from a woman of 80 years or more with acute or convalescent COVID-19. The chain has TRBV2 and TRBJ1-5, with D possibly TRBD1 on 5 matching bases. In nucleotides, the CDR3 is TGTGCCAGCAGTCAGGAAGGGACTGGCAATCAGCCCCAGCATTTT. Amino acid sequence: CASSQEGTGNQPQHF.